The 15 T cell receptor beta chains below come from one sample, sequenced in a study of T-cell memory formation after mild COVID-19. Using its own MiXCR run on the 5' RACE reads, TCRdb lists one record per CDR3 protein. This table holds tens of thousands of distinct CDR3 sequences, about 7.7% found once. Input material: PBMCs or a T cell subset sorted from them (not recorded which). The receptors originated from a man younger than 35 who had mild COVID-19 (a few samples of this study predate the infection). Cell type and time point are not known.

This clonotype appeared a few times. The rearrangement uses TRBV12-3 or TRBV12-4 and TRBJ2-2, with TRBD1 matching over 9 bases. CDR3 length equals 14 residues. The V and J ends lost 6 bases and 2 bases, in that order; junction bases with no gene match: 1. As DNA, the CDR3 is TGTGCCAGCAGGGGACAGGGCAACACCGGGGAGCTGTTTTTT. Residues: CASRGQGNTGELFF.

This clonotype occurred many times. The gene calls are TRBV5-1 and TRBJ2-2, with 11 positions matching TRBD2. Germline V gives CDR1 SGHRS, CDR2 YFSETQ. There are 16 residues in the CDR3. The V and J ends lost 5 bases and 6 bases, in that order; junction bases with no gene match: 9. This CDR3 is CASSSGTSGAPGELFF. In DNA, the CDR3 is TGCGCCAGCAGTAGTGGGACTAGCGGCGCGCCCGGGGAGCTGTTTTTT.

This sequence joins TRBV14 and TRBJ2-5, with D perhaps TRBD2 (5 bases). Per the germline V gene, CDR1 is SGHDN and CDR2 is FVKESK. V was trimmed by 6 bases and J by 3 bases, leaving 14 bases between them. The CDR3 sequence is 14 residues long. The CDR3 DNA reads TGTGCCAGCAGGCAAACGGGAAATAAAGAGACCCAGTACTTC. This codes for CASRQTGNKETQYF.

This clonotype appeared a few times. The chain couples TRBV7-6 to TRBJ2-1; 7 bases are a match to TRBD1. With 5 bases clipped from V and 6 bases from J, the junction kept 7 bases outside the gene matches. There are 14 residues in the CDR3. CDR1 SGHVS and CDR2 FNYEAQ come from the germline V gene. The CDR3 region is CASSRGQHPNEQFF. The CDR3 coding sequence is TGTGCCAGCAGCCGGGGACAGCACCCCAATGAGCAGTTCTTC. The full variable domain, its missing parts supplied by reference TRBV7-6 and TRBJ2-1, is GAGVSQSPRYKVTKRGQDVALRCDPISGHVSLYWYRQALGQGPEFLTYFNYEAQQDKSGLPNDRFSAERPEGSISTLTIQRTEQRDSAMYRCASSRGQHPNEQFFGPGTRLTVL.

The CDR3 DNA reads as TGTGCCAGCTCACTAACTAGCTCAGATACGCAGTATTTT. This translates into CASSLTSSDTQYF. V usage is TRBV18 and J usage is TRBJ2-3; weak D call: TRBD2 (6 bases). V lost 4 bases to trimming and J lost 4 bases, with 9 bases between them. The CDR3 loop spans 13 amino acids. The germline CDR1 and CDR2 sequences are KGHSH and LQKENI.

This clonotype has a count of ten or more. CDR3 in amino acids: CASSLRRGTAYEQYF. The CDR3 region has the DNA TGTGCCAGCAGCTTGAGGAGGGGGACAGCCTACGAGCAGTACTTC. The chain joins TRBV7-3 to TRBJ2-7, with D perhaps TRBD1 (7 bases). V gave up 3 bases and J gave up 2 bases, with 14 bases separating them. Per the germline V gene, CDR1 is SGHTA and CDR2 is FQGTGA. CDR3 length: 15 residues. Full variable domain (remainder filled in from reference TRBV7-3 and TRBJ2-7): GAGVSQTPSNKVTEKGKYVELRCDPISGHTALYWYRQSLGQGPEFLIYFQGTGAADDSGLPNDRFFAVRPEGSVSTLKIQRTERGDSAVYLCASSLRRGTAYEQYFGPGTRLTVT.

This clonotype was counted at least ten times. This chain connects TRBV9 to TRBJ2-1; 11 bases line up with TRBD2. The CDR3 is made up of 18 amino acids. Germline CDR1 and CDR2: SGDLS and YYNGEE. V dropped 2 bases and J dropped 7; count of bases not matched to a gene: 14. CDR3 amino acids: CASSVTGTSGTRGNEQFF. CDR3 bases: TGTGCCAGCAGCGTCACCGGGACTAGCGGAACACGAGGGAATGAGCAGTTCTTC.

Ten or more counts support this clonotype. The DNA of the CDR3 is TGTGCCAGCAGTCGGTCCGGGGGATGGTACGAGCAGTACTTC. Translation gives CASSRSGGWYEQYF. The chain couples TRBV7-2 to TRBJ2-7, with D possibly matching TRBD2 (6 bases). Deletions cut 6 bases from V and 4 bases from J, with 16 bases between. The germline V gene encodes CDR1 SGHTA and CDR2 FQGNSA. The CDR3 length is 14 residues.

This clonotype was seen repeatedly, ten times or more. V gene TRBV20-1 combines with J gene TRBJ1-4; D is undetermined. This CDR3 is built from 12 residues. The V gene's germline CDR1 is DFQATT and CDR2 SNEGSKA (reference sequence). Trimming left V 2 bases short and J 8 bases short, with 9 bases between. CDR3 sequence (DNA): TGCAGTGCTAGAACCCCGCCGGAAAAACTGTTTTTT. Translated, it gives CSARTPPEKLFF.

In its sample, this clonotype was seen a few times. V usage is TRBV7-2 and J usage is TRBJ2-3; TRBD1 is a possible D gene (6 bases). Germline-derived CDR1 and CDR2 are SGHTA and FQGNSA. CDR3 length equals 14 residues. The V and J ends lost 5 bases and 5 bases respectively, with 14 bases between them. In nucleotides, the CDR3 is TGTGCCAGCAGCGTACCAGGGGAACGAGATACGCAGTATTTT. Protein: CASSVPGERDTQYF.

This clonotype has a handful of counts. The rearrangement joins TRBV12-3 or TRBV12-4 to TRBJ2-5, with D hard to call. This CDR3 has 12 residues. Trimming removed 2 bases at V and 7 bases at J, with 8 bases between. The CDR3 nucleotides read TGTGCCAGCAGTTTATCCCATGGGACCCAGTACTTC. Encoded protein: CASSLSHGTQYF.

This clonotype was seen more than once but under ten times. This chain links TRBV2 with TRBJ1-6; 8 nucleotides align to TRBD1. The CDR3 covers 15 residues. V shed 6 bases and J 0 bases; nucleotides not matched to a gene: 1. Germline CDR1 is SNHLY and CDR2 is FYNNEI. The CDR3 nucleotides are TGTGCCAGCAGCGGACAGGGCTCCTATAATTCACCCCTCCACTTT. Its translation: CASSGQGSYNSPLHF. Filled out from reference TRBV2 and TRBJ1-6, the complete variable domain reads EPEVTQTPSHQVTQMGQEVILRCVPISNHLYFYWYRQILGQKVEFLVSFYNNEISEKSEIFDDQFSVERPDGSNFTLKIRSTKLEDSAMYFCASSGQGSYNSPLHFGNGTRLTVT.

This clonotype was seen ten or more times. The CDR3 nucleotides read TGTGCCAGCTCCCCCTATAATTCACCCCTCCACTTT. Protein sequence: CASSPYNSPLHF. The chain recombines TRBV27 with TRBJ1-6; D gene unclear. Germline CDR1 reads MNHEY; CDR2 reads SMNVEV (reference sequence). V gave up 8 bases and J gave up 2 bases, with 4 bases separating them. The CDR3 has 12 amino acids.

This clonotype appeared many times. The chain couples TRBV7-2 to TRBJ2-5; D is undetermined. The CDR3 runs to 14 residues. The germline CDR1 and CDR2 sequences are SGHTA and FQGNSA. V was clipped by 5 bases and J by 1 base, with 11 bases between them. The CDR3 DNA is TGTGCCAGCAGCCTTGGGCAGACCCAAGAGACCCAGTACTTC. Protein: CASSLGQTQETQYF.

By frequency in the sample, this clonotype is medium-sized. The chain combines TRBV5-1 with TRBJ2-2; D uncertain. The CDR3 sequence is 13 residues long. From germline, CDR1 is SGHRS and CDR2 YFSETQ. The V end was cut by 0 bases, the J end by 4 bases, with 4 bases between. The CDR3: CASSLASTGELFF. The CDR3 nucleotides read TGCGCCAGCAGCTTGGCGTCCACCGGGGAGCTGTTTTTT.